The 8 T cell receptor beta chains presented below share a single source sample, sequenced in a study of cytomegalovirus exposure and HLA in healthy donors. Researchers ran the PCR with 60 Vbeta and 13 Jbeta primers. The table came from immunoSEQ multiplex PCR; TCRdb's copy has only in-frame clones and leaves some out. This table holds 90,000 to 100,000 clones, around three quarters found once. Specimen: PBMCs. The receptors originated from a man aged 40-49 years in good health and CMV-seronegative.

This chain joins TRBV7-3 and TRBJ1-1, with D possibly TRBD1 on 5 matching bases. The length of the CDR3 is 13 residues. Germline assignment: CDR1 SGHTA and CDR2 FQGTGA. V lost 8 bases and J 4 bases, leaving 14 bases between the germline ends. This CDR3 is CASSLTRATEAFF. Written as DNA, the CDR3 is TGTGCCAGCTCACTGACCAGGGCCACTGAAGCTTTCTTT.

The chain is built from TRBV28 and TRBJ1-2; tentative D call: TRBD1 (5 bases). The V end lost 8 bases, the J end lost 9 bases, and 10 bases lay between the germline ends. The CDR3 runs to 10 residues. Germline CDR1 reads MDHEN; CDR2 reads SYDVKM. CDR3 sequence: CASAGTRYTF. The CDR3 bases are TGTGCCAGCGCTGGGACTCGCTACACCTTC.

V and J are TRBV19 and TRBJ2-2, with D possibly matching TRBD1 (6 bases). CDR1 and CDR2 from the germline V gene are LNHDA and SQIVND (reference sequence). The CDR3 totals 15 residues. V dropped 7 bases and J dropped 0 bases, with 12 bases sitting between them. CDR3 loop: CASNVGGTNTGELFF. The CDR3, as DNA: TGTGCCAGTAATGTAGGGGGAACGAACACCGGGGAGCTGTTTTTT. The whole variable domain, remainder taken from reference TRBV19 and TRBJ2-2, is DGGITQSPKYLFRKEGQNVTLSCEQNLNHDAMYWYRQDPGQGLRLIYYSQIVNDFQKGDIAEGYSVSREKKESFPLTVTSAQKNPTAFYLCASNVGGTNTGELFFGEGSRLTVL.

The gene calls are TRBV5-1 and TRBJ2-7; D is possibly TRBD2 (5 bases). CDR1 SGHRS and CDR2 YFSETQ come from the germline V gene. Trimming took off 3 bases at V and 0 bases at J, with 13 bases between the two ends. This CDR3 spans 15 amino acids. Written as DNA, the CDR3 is TGCGCCAGCAGCTCACTACCGGGGTTCTCCTACGAGCAGTACTTC. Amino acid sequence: CASSSLPGFSYEQYF.

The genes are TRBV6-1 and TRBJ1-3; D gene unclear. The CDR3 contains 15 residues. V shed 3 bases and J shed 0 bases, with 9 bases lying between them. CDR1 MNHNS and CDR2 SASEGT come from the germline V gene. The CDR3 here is CASSDYLSSGNTIYF. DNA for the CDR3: TGTGCCAGCAGTGATTATCTCAGCTCTGGAAACACCATATATTTT.

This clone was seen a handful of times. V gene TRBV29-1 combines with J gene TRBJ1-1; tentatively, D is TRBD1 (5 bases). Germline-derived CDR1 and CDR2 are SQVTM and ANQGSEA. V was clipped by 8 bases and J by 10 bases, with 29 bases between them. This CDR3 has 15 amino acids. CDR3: CSSRVAGQLPKGAFF. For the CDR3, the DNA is TGCAGCAGCAGGGTGGCAGGGCAACTACCCAAGGGAGCTTTCTTT.

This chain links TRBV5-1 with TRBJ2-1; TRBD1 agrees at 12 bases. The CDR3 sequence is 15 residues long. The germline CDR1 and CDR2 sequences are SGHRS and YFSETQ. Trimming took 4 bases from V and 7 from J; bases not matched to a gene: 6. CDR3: CASSPGTGGGNEQFF. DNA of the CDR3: TGCGCCAGCAGCCCCGGGACAGGGGGCGGGAATGAGCAGTTCTTC. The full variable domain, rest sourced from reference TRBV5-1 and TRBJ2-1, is KAGVTQTPRYLIKTRGQQVTLSCSPISGHRSVSWYQQTPGQGLQFLFEYFSETQRNKGNFPGRFSGRQFSNSRSEMNVSTLELGDSALYLCASSPGTGGGNEQFFGPGTRLTVL.

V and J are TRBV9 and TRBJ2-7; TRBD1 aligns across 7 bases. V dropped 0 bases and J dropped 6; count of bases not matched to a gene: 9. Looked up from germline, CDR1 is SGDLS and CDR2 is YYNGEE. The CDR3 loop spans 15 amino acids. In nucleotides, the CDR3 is TGTGCCAGCAGCGTAGAGGGACAGCCGTCAGGCGAGCAGTACTTC. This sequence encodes CASSVEGQPSGEQYF.